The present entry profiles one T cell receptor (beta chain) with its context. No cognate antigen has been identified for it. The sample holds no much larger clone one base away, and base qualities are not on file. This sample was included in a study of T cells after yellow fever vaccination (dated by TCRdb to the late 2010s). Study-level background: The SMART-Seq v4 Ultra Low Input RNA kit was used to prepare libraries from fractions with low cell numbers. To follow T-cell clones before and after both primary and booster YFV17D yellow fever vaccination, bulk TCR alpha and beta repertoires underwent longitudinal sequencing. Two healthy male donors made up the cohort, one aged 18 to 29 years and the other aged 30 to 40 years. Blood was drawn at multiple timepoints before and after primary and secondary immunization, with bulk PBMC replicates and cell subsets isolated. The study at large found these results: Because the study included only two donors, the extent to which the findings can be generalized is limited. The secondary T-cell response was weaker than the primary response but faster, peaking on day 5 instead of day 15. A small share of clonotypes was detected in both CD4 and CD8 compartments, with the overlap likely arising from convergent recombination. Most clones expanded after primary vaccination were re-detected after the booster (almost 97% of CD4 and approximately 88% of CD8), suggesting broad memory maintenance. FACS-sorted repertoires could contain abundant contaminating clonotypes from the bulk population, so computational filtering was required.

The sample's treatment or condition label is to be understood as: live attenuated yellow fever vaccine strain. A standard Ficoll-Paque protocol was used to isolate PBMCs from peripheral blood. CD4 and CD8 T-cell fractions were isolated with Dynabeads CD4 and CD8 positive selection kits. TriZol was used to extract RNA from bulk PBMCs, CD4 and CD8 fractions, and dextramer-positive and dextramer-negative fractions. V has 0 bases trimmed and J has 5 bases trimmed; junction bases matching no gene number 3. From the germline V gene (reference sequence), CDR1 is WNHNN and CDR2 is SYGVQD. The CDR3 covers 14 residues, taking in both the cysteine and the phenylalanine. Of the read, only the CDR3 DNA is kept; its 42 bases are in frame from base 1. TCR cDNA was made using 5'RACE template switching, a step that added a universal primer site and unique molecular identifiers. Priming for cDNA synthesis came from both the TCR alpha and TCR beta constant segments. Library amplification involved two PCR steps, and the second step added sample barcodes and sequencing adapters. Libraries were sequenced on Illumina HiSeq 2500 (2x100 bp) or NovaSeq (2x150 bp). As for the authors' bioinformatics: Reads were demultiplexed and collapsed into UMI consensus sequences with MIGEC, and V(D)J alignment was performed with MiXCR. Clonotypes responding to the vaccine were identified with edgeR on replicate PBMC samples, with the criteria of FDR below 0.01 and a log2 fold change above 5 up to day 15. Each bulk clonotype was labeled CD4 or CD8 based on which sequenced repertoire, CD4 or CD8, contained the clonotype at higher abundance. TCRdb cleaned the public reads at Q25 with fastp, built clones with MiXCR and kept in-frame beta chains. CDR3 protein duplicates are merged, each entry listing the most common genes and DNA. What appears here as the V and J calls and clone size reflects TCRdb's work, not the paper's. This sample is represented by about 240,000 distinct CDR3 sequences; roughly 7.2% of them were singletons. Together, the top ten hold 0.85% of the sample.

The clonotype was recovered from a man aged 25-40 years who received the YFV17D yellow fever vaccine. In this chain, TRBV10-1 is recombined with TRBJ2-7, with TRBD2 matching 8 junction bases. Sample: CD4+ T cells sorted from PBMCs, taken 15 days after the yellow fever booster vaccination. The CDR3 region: CASSESGRGDEQYF. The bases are TGCGCCAGCAGTGAGTCCGGGAGGGGTGACGAGCAGTACTTC.